Sequencing of this T cell receptor (beta chain) was carried out in a study of blood T cell repertoires in COVID-19. For the study at large: Italy, Spain and the United States were the sources of the convalescent and acute COVID-19 samples. Nucleic acid was either cDNA or gDNA, and it came from T cells, B-cell-depleted T cells, or PBMCs.

One Seattle source followed patients from active infection through their disease course. As originally analysed: For nucleated cells, counts were estimated from reference gene primer amplification. The assay was immunoSEQ multiplex PCR, and TCRdb's table has in-frame clones only and misses some. The V and J calls and the clone size are those of that table, but D and trimming were determined from the DNA. The sample lists roughly 220,000 clones, 81% occurring once. Germline V gene data show CDR1 as SGHTA and CDR2 as FQGNSA. CDR3 size: 17 residues. V gave up 3 bases and J gave up 0 bases, with 15 bases separating them. The table lists this clone with a count of one.

This receptor was obtained from an elderly woman with COVID-19, enrolled during active disease. The chain uses TRBV7-2 and TRBJ1-3; D gene ambiguous. Specimen: peripheral blood. The CDR3 here is CASSFATGRDSGNTIYF. The DNA for the CDR3 is TGTGCCAGCAGCTTCGCCACCGGACGGGACTCTGGAAACACCATATATTTT.